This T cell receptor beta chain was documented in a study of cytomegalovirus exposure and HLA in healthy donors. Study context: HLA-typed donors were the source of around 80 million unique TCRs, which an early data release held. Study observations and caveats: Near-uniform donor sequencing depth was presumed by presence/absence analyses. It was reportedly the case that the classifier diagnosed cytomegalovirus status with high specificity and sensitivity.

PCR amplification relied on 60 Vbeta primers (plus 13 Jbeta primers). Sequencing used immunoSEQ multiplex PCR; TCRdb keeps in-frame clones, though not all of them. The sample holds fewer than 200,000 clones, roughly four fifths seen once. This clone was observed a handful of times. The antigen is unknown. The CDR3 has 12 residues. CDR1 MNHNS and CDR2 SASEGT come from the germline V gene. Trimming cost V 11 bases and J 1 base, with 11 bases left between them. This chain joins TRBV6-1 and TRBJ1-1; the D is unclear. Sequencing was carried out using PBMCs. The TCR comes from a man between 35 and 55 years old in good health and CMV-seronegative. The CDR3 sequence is CAARLSNTEAFF. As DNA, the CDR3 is TGTGCCGCAAGACTATCGAACACTGAAGCTTTCTTT.